The T cell receptor (beta chain) under discussion was sequenced for a study of cytomegalovirus exposure and HLA in healthy donors. The PCR contained 60 Vbeta and 13 Jbeta primers. The data were produced by immunoSEQ multiplex PCR, yet TCRdb's version contains in-frame clones alone and is incomplete. Recorded here are approximately 100,000 clones; the top ten clones represent about 0.59%. Sequencing used PBMCs. This sequence originates from a man in his forties or fifties in good health and CMV-seronegative.

CDR3 nucleotides: TGTGCCAGCAGAGGACAGGGGAGCATAGGTGAAGCTTTCTTT. Protein: CASRGQGSIGEAFF. The J gene is TRBJ1-1, the V gene TRBV2; 9 nucleotides agree with TRBD1. After removal of 6 bases from V and 7 bases from J, the junction contained 9 bases not matched to a gene. Germline CDR1 and CDR2: SNHLY and FYNNEI. CDR3 length equals 14 residues.